This T cell receptor beta chain was recorded in a study of tumor and adjacent non-tumor tissue in lung cancer. Points on this clonotype: A junction boundary mismatches the germline segment, possibly from a read error.

RNA was extracted from bulk tissue without any cell sorting. Distant lung tissue was collected more than 3 cm away from the tumor edge. A modified ARM-PCR protocol with three rounds of nested PCR amplified TCRbeta. TCRdb reprocessed the multiplex PCR reads with MiXCR, giving one entry per CDR3 protein. In the table there are 98,000 or so distinct CDR3 sequences, 80% of which are singletons. The clonotype originates from a man in his 60s with small cell lung cancer. Material for sequencing was distant non-tumor lung tissue.

CDR3 sequence reads: CASNYSRLAGGFIETQYF. The CDR3 DNA sequence: TGTGCCAGCAATTACTCCCGACTAGCGGGAGGGTTCATAGAGACCCAGTACTTC. J is TRBJ2-5 and V is TRBV6-2 or TRBV6-3; 14 nucleotides match TRBD2. The CDR3 sequence is 18 residues long. Germline assignment: CDR1 MNHEY and CDR2 SVGEGT.